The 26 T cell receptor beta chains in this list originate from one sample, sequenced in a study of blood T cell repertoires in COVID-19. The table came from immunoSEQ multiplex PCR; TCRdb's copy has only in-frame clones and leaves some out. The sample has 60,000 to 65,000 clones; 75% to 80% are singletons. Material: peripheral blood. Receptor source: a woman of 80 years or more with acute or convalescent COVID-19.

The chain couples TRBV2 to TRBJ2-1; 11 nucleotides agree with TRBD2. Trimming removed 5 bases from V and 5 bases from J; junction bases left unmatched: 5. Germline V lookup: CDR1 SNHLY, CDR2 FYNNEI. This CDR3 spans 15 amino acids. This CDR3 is CASSKTSGRHNEQFF. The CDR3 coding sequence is TGTGCCAGCAGTAAAACTAGCGGGAGACACAATGAGCAGTTCTTC.

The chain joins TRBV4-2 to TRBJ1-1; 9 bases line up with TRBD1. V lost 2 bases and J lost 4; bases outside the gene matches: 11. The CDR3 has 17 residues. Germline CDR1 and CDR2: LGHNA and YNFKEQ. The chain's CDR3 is CASSQPPGQGMSTEAFF. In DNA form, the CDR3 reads TGTGCCAGCAGCCAACCTCCGGGACAGGGAATGAGCACTGAAGCTTTCTTT.

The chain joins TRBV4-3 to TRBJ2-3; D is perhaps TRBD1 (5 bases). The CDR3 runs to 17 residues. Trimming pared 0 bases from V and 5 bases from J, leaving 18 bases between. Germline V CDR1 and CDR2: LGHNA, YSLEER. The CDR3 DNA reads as TGCGCCAGCAGCCAAGATCTTCTCCCAGGGCAAGGAGATACGCAGTATTTT. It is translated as CASSQDLLPGQGDTQYF.

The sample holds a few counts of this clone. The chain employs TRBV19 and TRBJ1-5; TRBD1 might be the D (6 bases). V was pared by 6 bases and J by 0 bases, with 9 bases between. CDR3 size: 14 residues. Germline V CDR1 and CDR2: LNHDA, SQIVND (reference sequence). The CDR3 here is CASRLTGSNQPQHF. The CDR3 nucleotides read TGTGCCAGTAGGTTGACAGGTAGCAATCAGCCCCAGCATTTT.

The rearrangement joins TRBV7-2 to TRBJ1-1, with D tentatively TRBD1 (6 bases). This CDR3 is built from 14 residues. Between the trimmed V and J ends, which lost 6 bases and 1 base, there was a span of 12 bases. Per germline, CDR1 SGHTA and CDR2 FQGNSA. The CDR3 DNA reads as TGTGCCAGCAGTCCCGGGACAAGGAACACTGAAGCTTTCTTT. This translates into CASSPGTRNTEAFF.

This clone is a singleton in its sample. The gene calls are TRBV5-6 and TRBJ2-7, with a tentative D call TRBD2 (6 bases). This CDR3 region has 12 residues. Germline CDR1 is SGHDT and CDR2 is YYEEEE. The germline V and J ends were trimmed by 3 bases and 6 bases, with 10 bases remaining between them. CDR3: CASSSPAGEQYF. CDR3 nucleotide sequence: TGTGCCAGCAGCTCCCCAGCGGGCGAGCAGTACTTC.

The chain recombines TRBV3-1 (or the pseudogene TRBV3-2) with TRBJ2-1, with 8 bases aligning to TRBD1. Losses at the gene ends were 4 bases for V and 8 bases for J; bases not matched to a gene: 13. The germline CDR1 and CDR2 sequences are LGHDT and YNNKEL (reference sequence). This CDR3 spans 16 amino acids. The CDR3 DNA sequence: TGTGCCAGCAGCCCCCCGCGCAGGGGGCAGAGGGATGAGCAGTTCTTC. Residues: CASSPPRRGQRDEQFF.

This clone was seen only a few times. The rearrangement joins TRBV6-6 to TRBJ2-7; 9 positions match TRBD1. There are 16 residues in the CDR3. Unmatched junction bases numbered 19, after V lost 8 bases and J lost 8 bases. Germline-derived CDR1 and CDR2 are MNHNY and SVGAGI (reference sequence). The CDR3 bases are TGTGCCAGCGTTCCTGGAACAGGGGGCGGCCTCTTCCAGCAGTACTTC. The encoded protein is CASVPGTGGGLFQQYF.

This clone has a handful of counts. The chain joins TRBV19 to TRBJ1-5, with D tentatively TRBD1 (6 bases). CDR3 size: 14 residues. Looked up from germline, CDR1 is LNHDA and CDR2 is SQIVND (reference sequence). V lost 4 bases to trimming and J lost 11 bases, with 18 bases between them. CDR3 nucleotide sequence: TGTGCCAGTAGTACCGGACAGCAATCATGGGCCCAGCATTTT. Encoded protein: CASSTGQQSWAQHF.

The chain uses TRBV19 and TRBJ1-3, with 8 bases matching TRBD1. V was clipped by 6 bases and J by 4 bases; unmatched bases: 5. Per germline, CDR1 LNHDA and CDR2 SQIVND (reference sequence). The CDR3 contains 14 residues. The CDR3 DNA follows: TGTGCCAGTAGAGACAGGGGACCGGGAAACACCATATATTTT. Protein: CASRDRGPGNTIYF.

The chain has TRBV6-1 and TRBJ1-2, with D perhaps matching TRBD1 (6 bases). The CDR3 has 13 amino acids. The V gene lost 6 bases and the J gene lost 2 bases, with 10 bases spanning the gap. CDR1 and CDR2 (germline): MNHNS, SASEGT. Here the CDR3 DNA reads TGTGCCAGCAGCCCTGGACAGAACTATGGCTACACCTTC. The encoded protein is CASSPGQNYGYTF.

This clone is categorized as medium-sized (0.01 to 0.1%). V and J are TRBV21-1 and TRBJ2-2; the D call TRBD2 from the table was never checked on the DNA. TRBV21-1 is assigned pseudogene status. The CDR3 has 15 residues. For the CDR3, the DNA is TGTGCCAGCAGCAAAGCGGTCGGGAACACCGGGGAGCTGTTTTTT. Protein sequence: CASSKAVGNTGELFF.

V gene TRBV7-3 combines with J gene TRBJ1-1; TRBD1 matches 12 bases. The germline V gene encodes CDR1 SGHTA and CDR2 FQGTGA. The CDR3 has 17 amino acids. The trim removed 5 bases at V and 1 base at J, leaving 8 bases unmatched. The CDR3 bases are TGTGCCAGCAGCATCTCCGGGACAGGGGGCAGGAACACTGAAGCTTTCTTT. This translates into CASSISGTGGRNTEAFF.

The CDR3 DNA is TGTGCCAGCAGCTCGGGACATAACAATTCACCCCTCCACTTT. Translation: CASSSGHNNSPLHF. The rearrangement links TRBV7-3 to TRBJ1-6, with D possibly TRBD1 on 6 matching bases. V lost 4 bases, J lost 7 bases, and 11 bases lay in between. CDR3 length equals 14 residues. Germline values: CDR1 SGHTA, CDR2 FQGTGA.

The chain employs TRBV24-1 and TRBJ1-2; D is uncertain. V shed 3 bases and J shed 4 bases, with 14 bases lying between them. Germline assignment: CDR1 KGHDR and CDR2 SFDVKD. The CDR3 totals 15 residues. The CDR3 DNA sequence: TGTGCCACCAGTGATGGGCAGTCCCATGTCTATGGCTACACCTTC. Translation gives CATSDGQSHVYGYTF.

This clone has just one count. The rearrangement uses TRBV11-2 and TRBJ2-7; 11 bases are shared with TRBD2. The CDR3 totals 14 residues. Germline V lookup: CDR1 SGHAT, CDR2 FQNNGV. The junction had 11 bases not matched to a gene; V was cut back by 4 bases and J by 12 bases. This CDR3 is CASSSGGLAVNWYF. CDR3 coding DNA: TGTGCCAGCAGCTCCGGGGGACTAGCGGTTAATTGGTACTTC. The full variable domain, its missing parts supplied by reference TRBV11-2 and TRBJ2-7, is EAGVAQSPRYKIIEKRQSVAFWCNPISGHATLYWYQQILGQGPKLLIQFQNNGVVDDSQLPKDRFSAERLKGVDSTLKIQPAKLEDSAVYLCASSSGGLAVNWYFGPGTRLTVT.

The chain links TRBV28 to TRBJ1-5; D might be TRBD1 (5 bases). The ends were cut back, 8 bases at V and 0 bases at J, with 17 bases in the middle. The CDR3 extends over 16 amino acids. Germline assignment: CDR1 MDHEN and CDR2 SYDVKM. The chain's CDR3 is CASGSGGILSNQPQHF. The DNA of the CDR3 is TGTGCCAGCGGTAGTGGGGGGATCCTTAGCAATCAGCCCCAGCATTTT.

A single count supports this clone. The CDR3 is CASSGGSEAFF. The CDR3 bases are TGTGCCAGCAGTGGCGGGAGCGAAGCTTTCTTT. This chain uses TRBV25-1 with TRBJ1-1; D ambiguous. Trimming pared 4 bases from V and 8 bases from J, leaving 8 bases between. The CDR3 loop spans 11 amino acids. Germline CDR1 MGHDK, CDR2 SYGVNS.

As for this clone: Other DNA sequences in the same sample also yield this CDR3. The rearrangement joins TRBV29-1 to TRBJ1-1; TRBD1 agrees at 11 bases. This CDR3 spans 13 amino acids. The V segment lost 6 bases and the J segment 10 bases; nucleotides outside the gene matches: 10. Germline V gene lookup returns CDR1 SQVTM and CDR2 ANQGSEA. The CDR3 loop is CSVVSGTGGIAFF. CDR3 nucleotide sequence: TGCAGCGTCGTCTCCGGGACAGGGGGTATAGCTTTCTTT.

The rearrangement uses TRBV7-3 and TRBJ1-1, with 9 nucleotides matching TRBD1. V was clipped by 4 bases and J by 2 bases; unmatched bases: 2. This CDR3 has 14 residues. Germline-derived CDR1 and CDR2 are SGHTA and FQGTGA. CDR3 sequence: CASSSGQGNTEAFF. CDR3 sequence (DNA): TGTGCCAGCAGCTCGGGACAGGGTAACACTGAAGCTTTCTTT.

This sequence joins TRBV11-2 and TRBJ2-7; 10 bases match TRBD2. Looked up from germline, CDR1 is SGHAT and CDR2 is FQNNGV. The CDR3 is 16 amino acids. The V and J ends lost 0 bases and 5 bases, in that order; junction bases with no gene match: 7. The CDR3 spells CASSLEPSGSFNEQYF. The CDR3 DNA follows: TGTGCCAGCAGCTTAGAACCTAGCGGGAGTTTCAACGAGCAGTACTTC.

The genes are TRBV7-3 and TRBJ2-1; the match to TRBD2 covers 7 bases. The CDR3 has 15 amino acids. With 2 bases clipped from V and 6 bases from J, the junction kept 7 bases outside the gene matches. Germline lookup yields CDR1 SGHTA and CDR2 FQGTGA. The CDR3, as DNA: TGTGCCAGCAGCTTAGTGGCGGGAGCCCCCAATGAGCAGTTCTTC. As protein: CASSLVAGAPNEQFF.

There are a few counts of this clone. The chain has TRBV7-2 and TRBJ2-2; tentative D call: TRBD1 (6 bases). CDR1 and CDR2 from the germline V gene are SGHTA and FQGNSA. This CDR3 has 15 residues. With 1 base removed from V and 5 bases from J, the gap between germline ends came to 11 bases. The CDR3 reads CASSLGGQPTGELFF. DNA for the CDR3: TGTGCCAGCAGCTTAGGGGGACAACCAACCGGGGAGCTGTTTTTT.

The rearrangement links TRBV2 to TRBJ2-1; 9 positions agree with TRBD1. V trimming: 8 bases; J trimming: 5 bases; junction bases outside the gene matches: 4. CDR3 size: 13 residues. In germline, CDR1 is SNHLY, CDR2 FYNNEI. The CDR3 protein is CASQGDRDNEQFF. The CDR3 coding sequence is TGTGCCAGCCAGGGGGACAGGGACAATGAGCAGTTCTTC.

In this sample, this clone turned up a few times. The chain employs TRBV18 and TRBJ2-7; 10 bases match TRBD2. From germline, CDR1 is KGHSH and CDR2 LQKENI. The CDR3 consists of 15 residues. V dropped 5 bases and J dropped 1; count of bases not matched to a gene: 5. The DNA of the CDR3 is TGTGCCAGCTCATTTCGGACTAGCGGATCCTACGAGCAGTACTTC. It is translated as CASSFRTSGSYEQYF. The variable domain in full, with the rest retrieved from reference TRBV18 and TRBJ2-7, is NAGVMQNPRHLVRRRGQEARLRCSPMKGHSHVYWYRQLPEEGLKFMVYLQKENIIDESGMPKERFSAEFPKEGPSILRIQQVVRGDSAAYFCASSFRTSGSYEQYFGPGTRLTVT.

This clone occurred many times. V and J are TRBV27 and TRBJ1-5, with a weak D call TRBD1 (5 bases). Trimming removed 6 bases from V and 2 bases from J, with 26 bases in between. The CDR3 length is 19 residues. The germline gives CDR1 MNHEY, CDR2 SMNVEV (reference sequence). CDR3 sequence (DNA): TGTGCCAGCAGCTCCGGCGTGGCAGGGAGGGTAATGGGCAATCAGCCCCAGCATTTT. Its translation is CASSSGVAGRVMGNQPQHF.